Listed below are T cell receptor beta chains from one sample, sequenced in a study of regulatory T cells in long-lasting Graves disease. Using its own MiXCR run on the multiplex PCR reads, TCRdb lists one record per CDR3 protein. The table has roughly 500,000 distinct CDR3 sequences, 13% to 15% seen once. This sample also appeared in a second study, on T cells in Graves' hyperthyroidism and ophthalmopathy.

Here the sequenced sample was peripheral blood mononuclear cells (PBMCs), taken at new diagnosis, from a patient treated with antithyroid drugs. All receptors derive from a woman between 50 and 59 years old with Graves disease. Each CDR3 is given with its conserved first and last residue. A D gene is named only where the DNA matches it firmly. Size values are once, few and many counts, or a class for expanded clones, and some rows have none.

J gene | V gene | clone size | D gene | CDR3 DNA | CDR3 protein
TRBJ2-6 | TRBV7-9 | - | - | TGTGCCAGCAGCCCGCGGTTCTCTGGGGCCAACGTCCTGACTTTC | CASSPRFSGANVLTF
TRBJ2-3 | TRBV4-1 | - | TRBD1 | TGCGCCAGCAGCGCCTCACAGGGGAGCACAGATACGCAGTATTTT | CASSASQGSTDTQYF
TRBJ2-1 | TRBV3-1 | many | - | TGTGCCAGCAGCCAAGATACCCCCTCCTACAATGAGCAGTTCTTC | CASSQDTPSYNEQFF
TRBJ2-7 | TRBV20-1 | many | TRBD2 | TGCAGTGCTACTCCGGGACTAGCGGATTACGAGCAGTACTTC | CSATPGLADYEQYF
TRBJ1-1 | TRBV18 | many | - | TGTGCCAGCTCGCGCCAACAGGAGATGGGCACTGAAGCTTTCTTT | CASSRQQEMGTEAFF
TRBJ2-7 | TRBV12-3/TRBV12-4 | many | - | TGTGCCAGCAGCTTAGCGGACAGCTACGAGCAGTACTTC | CASSLADSYEQYF
TRBJ1-1 | TRBV6-2/TRBV6-3 | many | TRBD1 | TGTGCCAGCAGTGACAGGGGGCAAGAGAACACTGAAGCTTTCTTT | CASSDRGQENTEAFF
TRBJ2-3 | TRBV30 | few | TRBD2 | TGTGCCTGGAGTGTACTTGCGGGAGGGCGTACGCAGTATTTT | CAWSVLAGGRTQYF
TRBJ2-4 | TRBV14 | few | - | TGTGCCATTAGGACCGTCATCCTAGCCAAAAACATTCAGTACTTC | CAIRTVILAKNIQYF
TRBJ2-7 | TRBV12-3/TRBV12-4 | many | - | TGTGCCAGCAGTATGACCGGGACACCTTACGAGCAGTACTTC | CASSMTGTPYEQYF